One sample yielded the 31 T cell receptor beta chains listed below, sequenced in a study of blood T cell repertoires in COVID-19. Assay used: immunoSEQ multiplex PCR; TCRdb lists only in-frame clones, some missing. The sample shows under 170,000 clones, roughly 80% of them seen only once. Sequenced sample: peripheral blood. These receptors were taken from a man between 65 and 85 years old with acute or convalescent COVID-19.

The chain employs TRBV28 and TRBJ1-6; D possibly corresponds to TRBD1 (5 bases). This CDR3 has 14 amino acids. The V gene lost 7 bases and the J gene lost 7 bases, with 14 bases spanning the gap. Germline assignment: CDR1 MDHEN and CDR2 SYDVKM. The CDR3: CASTKGQANSPLHF. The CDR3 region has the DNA TGTGCCAGCACTAAGGGGCAGGCCAATTCACCCCTCCACTTT.

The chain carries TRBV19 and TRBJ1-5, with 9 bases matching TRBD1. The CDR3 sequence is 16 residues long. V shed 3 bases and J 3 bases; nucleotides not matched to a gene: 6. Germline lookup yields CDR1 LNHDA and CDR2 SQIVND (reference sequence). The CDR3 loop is CASSIHRGPLNQPQHF. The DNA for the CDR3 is TGTGCCAGTAGTATCCACAGGGGGCCCCTCAATCAGCCCCAGCATTTT.

CDR3 protein: CASSARPGQGGKNTEAFF. DNA for the CDR3: TGTGCCAGCAGTGCCCGCCCCGGACAGGGGGGAAAGAACACTGAAGCTTTCTTT. V and J are TRBV6-1 and TRBJ1-1; TRBD1 aligns across 10 bases. After removal of 4 bases from V and 1 base from J, the junction contained 12 bases not matched to a gene. The CDR3 covers 18 residues. Per germline, CDR1 MNHNS and CDR2 SASEGT.

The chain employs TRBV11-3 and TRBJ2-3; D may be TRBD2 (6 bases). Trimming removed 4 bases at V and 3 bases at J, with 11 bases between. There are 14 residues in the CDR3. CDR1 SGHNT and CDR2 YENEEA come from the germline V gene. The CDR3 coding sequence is TGTGCCAGCAGCTCTGGGGCGGGGACAGATACGCAGTATTTT. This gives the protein CASSSGAGTDTQYF.

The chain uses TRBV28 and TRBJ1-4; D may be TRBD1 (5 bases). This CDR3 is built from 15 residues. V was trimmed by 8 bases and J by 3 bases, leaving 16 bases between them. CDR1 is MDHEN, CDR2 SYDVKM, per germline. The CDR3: CASAPQGTANEKLFF. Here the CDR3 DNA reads TGTGCCAGCGCCCCCCAGGGAACGGCTAATGAAAAACTGTTTTTT.

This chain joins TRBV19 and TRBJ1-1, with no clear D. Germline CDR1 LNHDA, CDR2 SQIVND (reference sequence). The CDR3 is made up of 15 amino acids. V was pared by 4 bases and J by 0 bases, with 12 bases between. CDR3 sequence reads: CASSRAARMNTEAFF. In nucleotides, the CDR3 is TGTGCCAGTAGTAGGGCCGCGAGAATGAACACTGAAGCTTTCTTT.

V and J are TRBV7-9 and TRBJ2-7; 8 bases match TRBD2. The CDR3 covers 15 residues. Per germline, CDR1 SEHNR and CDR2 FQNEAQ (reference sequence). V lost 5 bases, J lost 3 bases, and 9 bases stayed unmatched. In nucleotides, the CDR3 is TGTGCCAGCAGCCCCGGGATAGCGGGGAACTACGAGCAGTACTTC. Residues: CASSPGIAGNYEQYF.

For the CDR3, the DNA is TGTGCCAGCAGCGCGGGGGGACCTATCAATGAGCAGTTCTTC. As protein: CASSAGGPINEQFF. The chain joins TRBV7-9 to TRBJ2-1; 8 bases fit TRBD2. The CDR3 covers 14 residues. The trim removed 5 bases at V and 6 bases at J, leaving 6 bases unmatched. CDR1 and CDR2 from the germline V gene are SEHNR and FQNEAQ (reference sequence).

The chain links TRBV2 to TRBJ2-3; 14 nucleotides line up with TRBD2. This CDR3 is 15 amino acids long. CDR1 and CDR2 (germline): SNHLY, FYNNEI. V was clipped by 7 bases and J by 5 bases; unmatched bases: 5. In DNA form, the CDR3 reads TGTGCCAGCAAATCCGGGACTAGCGGGGGAGATACGCAGTATTTT. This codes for CASKSGTSGGDTQYF.

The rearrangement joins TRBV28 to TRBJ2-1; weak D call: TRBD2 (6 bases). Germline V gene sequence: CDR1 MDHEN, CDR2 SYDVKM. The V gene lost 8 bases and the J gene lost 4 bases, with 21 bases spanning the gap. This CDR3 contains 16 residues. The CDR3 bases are TGTGCCAGCTATGATGGCCCTGGGACTTCTTACAATGAGCAGTTCTTC. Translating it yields CASYDGPGTSYNEQFF.

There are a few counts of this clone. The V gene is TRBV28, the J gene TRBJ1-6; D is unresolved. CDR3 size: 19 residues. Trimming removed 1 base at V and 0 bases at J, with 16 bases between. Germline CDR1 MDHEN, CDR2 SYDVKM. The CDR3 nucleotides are TGTGCCAGCAGTTTATCTTGGTTCTCGGGGAGCTCCTATAATTCACCCCTCCACTTT. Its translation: CASSLSWFSGSSYNSPLHF.

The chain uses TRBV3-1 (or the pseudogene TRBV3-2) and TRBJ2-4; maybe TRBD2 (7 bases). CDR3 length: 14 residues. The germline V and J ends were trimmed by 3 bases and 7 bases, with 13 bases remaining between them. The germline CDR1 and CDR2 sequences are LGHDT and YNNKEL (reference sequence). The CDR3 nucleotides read TGTGCCAGCAGCCACGGGGGGCGCGTGAACATTCAGTACTTC. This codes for CASSHGGRVNIQYF.

The CDR3 sequence: CASSLERGSEQPQHF. Written as DNA, the CDR3 is TGTGCCAGCAGCTTAGAGCGGGGATCGGAGCAGCCCCAGCATTTT. This chain uses TRBV7-2 with TRBJ1-5, with D unclear. Trimming took off 1 base at V and 7 bases at J, with 14 bases between the two ends. Germline V gene sequence: CDR1 SGHTA, CDR2 FQGNSA. The CDR3 totals 15 residues. Filled out from reference TRBV7-2 and TRBJ1-5, the complete variable domain reads GAGVSQSPSNKVTEKGKDVELRCDPISGHTALYWYRQSLGQGLEFLIYFQGNSAPDKSGLPSDRFSAERTGGSVSTLTIQRTQQEDSAVYLCASSLERGSEQPQHFGDGTRLSIL.

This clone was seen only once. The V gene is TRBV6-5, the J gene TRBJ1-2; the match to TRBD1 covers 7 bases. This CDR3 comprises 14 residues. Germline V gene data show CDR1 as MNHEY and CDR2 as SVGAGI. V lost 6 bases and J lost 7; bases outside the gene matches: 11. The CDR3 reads CASRTDRAWGGYTF. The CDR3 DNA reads TGTGCCAGCAGGACCGACAGGGCTTGGGGTGGCTACACCTTC.

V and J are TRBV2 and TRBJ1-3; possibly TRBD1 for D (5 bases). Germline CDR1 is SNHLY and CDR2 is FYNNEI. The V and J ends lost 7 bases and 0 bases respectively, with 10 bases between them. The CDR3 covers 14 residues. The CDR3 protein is CASMGGYSGNTIYF. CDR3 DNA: TGTGCCAGCATGGGGGGTTACTCTGGAAACACCATATATTTT.

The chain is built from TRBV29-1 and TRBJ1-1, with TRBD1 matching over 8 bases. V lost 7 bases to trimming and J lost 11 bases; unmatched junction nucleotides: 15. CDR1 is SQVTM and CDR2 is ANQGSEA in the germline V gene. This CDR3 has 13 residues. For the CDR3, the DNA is TGCAGCGCACGGACAGGGAAGGATTCGCATGCTTTCTTT. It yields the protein CSARTGKDSHAFF.

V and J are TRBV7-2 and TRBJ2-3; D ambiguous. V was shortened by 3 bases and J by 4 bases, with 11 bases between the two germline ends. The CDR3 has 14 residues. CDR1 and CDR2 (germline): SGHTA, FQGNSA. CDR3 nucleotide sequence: TGTGCCAGCAGCTTCCGTCGCGGTCCAGATACGCAGTATTTT. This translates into CASSFRRGPDTQYF.

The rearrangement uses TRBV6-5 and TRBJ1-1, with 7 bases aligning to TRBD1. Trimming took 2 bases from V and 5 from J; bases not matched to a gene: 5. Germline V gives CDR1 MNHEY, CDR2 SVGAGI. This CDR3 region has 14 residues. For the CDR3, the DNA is TGTGCCAGCAGTTACGTGAGGGGGCGGACTGAAGCTTTCTTT. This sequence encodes CASSYVRGRTEAFF.

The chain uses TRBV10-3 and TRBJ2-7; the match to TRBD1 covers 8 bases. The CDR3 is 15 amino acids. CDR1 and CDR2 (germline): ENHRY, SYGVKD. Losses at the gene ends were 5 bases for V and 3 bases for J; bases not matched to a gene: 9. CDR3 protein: CAISPTGTGNYEQYF. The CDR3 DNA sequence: TGTGCCATCAGTCCAACCGGGACAGGTAACTACGAGCAGTACTTC.

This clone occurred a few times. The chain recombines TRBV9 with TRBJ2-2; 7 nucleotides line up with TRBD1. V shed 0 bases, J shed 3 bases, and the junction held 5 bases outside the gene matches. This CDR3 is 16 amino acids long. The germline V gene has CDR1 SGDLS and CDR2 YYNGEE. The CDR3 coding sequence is TGTGCCAGCAGCGTAGCTACAGGGGCGGACACCGGGGAGCTGTTTTTT. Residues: CASSVATGADTGELFF.

In DNA, the CDR3 is TGTGCCACCAGCAGAGTTCAGGGGAATCAGCCCCAGCATTTT. It yields the protein CATSRVQGNQPQHF. The chain combines TRBV15 with TRBJ1-5; possible D gene TRBD1, 6 bases. Germline V gene data show CDR1 as LNHNV and CDR2 as YYDKDF (reference sequence). Trimming removed 1 base from V and 4 bases from J, with 8 bases in between. The CDR3 covers 14 residues.

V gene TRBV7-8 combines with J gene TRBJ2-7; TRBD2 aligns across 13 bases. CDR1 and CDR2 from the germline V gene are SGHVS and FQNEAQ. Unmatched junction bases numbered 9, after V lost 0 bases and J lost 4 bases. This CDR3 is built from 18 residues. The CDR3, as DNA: TGTGCCAGCAGCTTAGCCGGACTAGCGGGGGCATCGCATTACGAGCAGTACTTC. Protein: CASSLAGLAGASHYEQYF.

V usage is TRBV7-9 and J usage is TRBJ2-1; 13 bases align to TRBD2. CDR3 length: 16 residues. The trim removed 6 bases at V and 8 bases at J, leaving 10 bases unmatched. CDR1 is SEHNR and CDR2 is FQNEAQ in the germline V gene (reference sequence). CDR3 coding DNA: TGTGCCAGCAGGTGGACTAGCGGGAGCGTTATGGATGAGCAGTTCTTC. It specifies CASRWTSGSVMDEQFF.

The CDR3 DNA follows: TGTGCCGCCGGCCCACCTGGAGGGGACTCACCCCTCCACTTT. Encoded protein: CAAGPPGGDSPLHF. The chain couples TRBV10-3 to TRBJ1-6, with D maybe TRBD1 (5 bases). The CDR3 is 14 residues long. The germline CDR1 and CDR2 sequences are ENHRY and SYGVKD. Trimming took off 11 bases at V and 10 bases at J, with 21 bases between the two ends.

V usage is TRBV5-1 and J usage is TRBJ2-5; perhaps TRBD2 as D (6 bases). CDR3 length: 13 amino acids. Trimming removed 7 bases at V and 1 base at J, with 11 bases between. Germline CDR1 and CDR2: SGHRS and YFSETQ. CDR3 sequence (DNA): TGCGCCAGCGGCAGCGGGCCCCAAGAGACCCAGTACTTC. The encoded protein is CASGSGPQETQYF. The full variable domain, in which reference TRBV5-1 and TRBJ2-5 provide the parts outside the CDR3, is KAGVTQTPRYLIKTRGQQVTLSCSPISGHRSVSWYQQTPGQGLQFLFEYFSETQRNKGNFPGRFSGRQFSNSRSEMNVSTLELGDSALYLCASGSGPQETQYFGPGTRLLVL.

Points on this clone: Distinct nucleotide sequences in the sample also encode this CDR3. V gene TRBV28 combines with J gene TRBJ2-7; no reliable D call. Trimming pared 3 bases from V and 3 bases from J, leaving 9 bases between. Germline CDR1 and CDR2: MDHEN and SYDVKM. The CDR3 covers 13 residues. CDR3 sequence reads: CASSFGQDYEQYF. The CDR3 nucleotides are TGTGCCAGCAGTTTTGGCCAAGACTACGAGCAGTACTTC.

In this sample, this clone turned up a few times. The CDR3 region has the DNA TGTGCCAGTAGCAAACGTCCGGGACAGTTTTCCGAGCAGTACTTC. Its translation is CASSKRPGQFSEQYF. This chain joins TRBV19 and TRBJ2-7, with 7 bases fitting TRBD1. Losses at the gene ends were 6 bases for V and 6 bases for J; bases not matched to a gene: 14. CDR1 is LNHDA, CDR2 SQIVND, per germline (reference sequence). The CDR3 contains 15 residues.

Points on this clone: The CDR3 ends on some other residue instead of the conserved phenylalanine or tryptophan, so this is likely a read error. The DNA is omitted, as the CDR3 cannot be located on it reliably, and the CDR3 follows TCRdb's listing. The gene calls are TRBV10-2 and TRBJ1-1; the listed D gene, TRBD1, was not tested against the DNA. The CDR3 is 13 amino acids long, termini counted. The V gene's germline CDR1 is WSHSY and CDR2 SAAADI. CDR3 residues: CASSDRAAGLNEL.

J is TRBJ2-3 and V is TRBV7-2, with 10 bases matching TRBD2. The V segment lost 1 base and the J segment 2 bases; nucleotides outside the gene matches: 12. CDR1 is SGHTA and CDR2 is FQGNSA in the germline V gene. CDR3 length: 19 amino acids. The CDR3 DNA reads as TGTGCCAGCAGCTTAGAACGAGGGCTAGCGGGGGTTAACACAGATACGCAGTATTTT. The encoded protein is CASSLERGLAGVNTDTQYF.

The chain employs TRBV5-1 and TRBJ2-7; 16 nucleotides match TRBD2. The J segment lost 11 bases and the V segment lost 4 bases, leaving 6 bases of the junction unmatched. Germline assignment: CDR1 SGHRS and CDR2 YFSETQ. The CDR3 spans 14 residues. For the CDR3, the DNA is TGCGCCAGCAGCCCGGGGACTAGCGGGGGGGCGGAGTACTTC. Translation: CASSPGTSGGAEYF.

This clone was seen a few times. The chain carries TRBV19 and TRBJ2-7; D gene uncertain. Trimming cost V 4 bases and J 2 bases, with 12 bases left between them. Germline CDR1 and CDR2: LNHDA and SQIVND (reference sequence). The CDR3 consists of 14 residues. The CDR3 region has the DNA TGTGCCAGTAGTAATCACCTCGGAGCCTACGAGCAGTACTTC. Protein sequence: CASSNHLGAYEQYF.